One sample yielded the 19 T cell receptor beta chains listed below, sequenced in a study of blood T cell repertoires in COVID-19 (dated by TCRdb to the early 2020s). Library preparation employed the immunoSEQ multiplex PCR assay. TCRdb retrieved this table from immuneACCESS and kept in-frame rearrangements only. Not all clones are present; in checked studies, unresolved V genes account for under half, and no reason is known for the remainder. This sample gives about 370,000 clones in total; roughly nine tenths of them show up just once. The leading ten clones occupy about 1.7% of the sample. Sequencing was done on a sample of PBMCs or T cells enriched from blood (not recorded which). These receptors were obtained from a woman aged 30 to 39 who had recovered from COVID-19.

CDR3 region: CASSSPTGSYEQYF. CDR3 nucleotides: TGTGCCAGCAGCTCTCCTACAGGCTCCTACGAGCAGTACTTC. The V call is TRBV7-9, the J call TRBJ2-7; D is possibly TRBD1 (5 bases). V was trimmed by 4 bases and J by 0 bases, leaving 10 bases between them. The length of the CDR3 is 14 residues. The germline CDR1 and CDR2 sequences are SEHNR and FQNEAQ (reference sequence).

In its sample, this clone was seen once. The chain is built from TRBV6-1 and TRBJ2-5; D is undetermined. Per the germline V gene, CDR1 is MNHNS and CDR2 is SASEGT. The CDR3 is 12 residues long. Trimming pared 1 base from V and 6 bases from J, leaving 6 bases between. CDR3 bases: TGTGCCAGCAGTGAAGTCCTACAGACCCAGTACTTC. Translating it yields CASSEVLQTQYF.

This rearrangement joins TRBV5-1 to TRBJ1-3, with 8 bases fitting TRBD1. CDR3 length: 14 residues. Losses at the gene ends were 3 bases for V and 3 bases for J; bases not matched to a gene: 2. The germline gives CDR1 SGHRS, CDR2 YFSETQ. CDR3 protein: CASSSGQGGNTIYF. The CDR3 bases are TGCGCCAGCAGCTCTGGACAGGGTGGAAACACCATATATTTT. Looking up the rest from reference TRBV5-1 and TRBJ1-3 gives the full variable domain: KAGVTQTPRYLIKTRGQQVTLSCSPISGHRSVSWYQQTPGQGLQFLFEYFSETQRNKGNFPGRFSGRQFSNSRSEMNVSTLELGDSALYLCASSSGQGGNTIYFGEGSWLTVV.

The table lists this clone with a count of one. The rearrangement joins TRBV15 to TRBJ1-6; a weak D match, TRBD1 (6 bases). V was shortened by 3 bases and J by 12 bases, with 21 bases between the two germline ends. The CDR3 is 16 amino acids. CDR1 is LNHNV, CDR2 YYDKDF, per germline (reference sequence). The CDR3 protein is CATSSSPGGGGRPLHF. The DNA for the CDR3 is TGTGCCACCAGCAGTAGCCCCGGAGGGGGGGGGAGACCCCTCCACTTT.

This chain joins TRBV10-3 and TRBJ2-1; 12 bases fit TRBD2. CDR1 and CDR2 (germline): ENHRY, SYGVKD. The V and J ends lost 10 bases and 7 bases, in that order; junction bases with no gene match: 8. The CDR3 has 14 residues. Here the CDR3 DNA reads TGTGCCAGCCTCCCTAGCGGGGGGGGAAATGAGCAGTTCTTC. Its translation: CASLPSGGGNEQFF.

This clone showed up just a few times. J is TRBJ2-5 and V is TRBV14, with D possibly being TRBD2 (5 bases). This CDR3 contains 15 residues. V dropped 4 bases and J dropped 4 bases, with 16 bases sitting between them. Germline V gives CDR1 SGHDN, CDR2 FVKESK. In nucleotides, the CDR3 is TGTGCCAGCAGCCTCCCTGGGAGTTTTATAGAGACCCAGTACTTC. Protein sequence: CASSLPGSFIETQYF.

J is TRBJ1-2 and V is TRBV7-6, with 8 bases matching TRBD1. V dropped 0 bases and J dropped 6; count of bases not matched to a gene: 9. CDR1 is SGHVS and CDR2 is FNYEAQ in the germline V gene. The CDR3 spans 16 residues. For the CDR3, the DNA is TGTGCCAGCAGCTTAGCGGAGGGTAGACAGGGGCATGGCTACACCTTC. It encodes CASSLAEGRQGHGYTF.

This clone has a single count. The chain is built from TRBV9 and TRBJ1-2; D gene unclear. Germline assignment: CDR1 SGDLS and CDR2 YYNGEE. This CDR3 region has 13 residues. V lost 0 bases to trimming and J lost 8 bases, with 11 bases between them. As DNA, the CDR3 is TGTGCCAGCAGCGTAGAGGAGGGTGGAGGCTACACCTTC. Translating gives CASSVEEGGGYTF.

The chain has TRBV7-2 and TRBJ1-3; TRBD1 agrees at 7 bases. After removal of 4 bases from V and 1 base from J, the junction contained 4 bases not matched to a gene. Germline CDR1 reads SGHTA; CDR2 reads FQGNSA. The CDR3 runs to 15 residues. The CDR3 loop is CASSSQGNSGNTIYF. In nucleotides, the CDR3 is TGTGCCAGCAGCTCACAGGGGAATTCTGGAAACACCATATATTTT.

V usage is TRBV7-9 and J usage is TRBJ2-1, with a tentative D call TRBD1 (9 bases). The CDR3 is made up of 18 amino acids. The germline V gene has CDR1 SEHNR and CDR2 FQNEAQ (reference sequence). The V end was cut by 4 bases, the J end by 5 bases, with 24 bases between. In DNA form, the CDR3 reads TGTGCCAGCAGCTCTGGTACAGGGGGCCGGACTAGCAACAATGAGCAGTTCTTC. Its translation is CASSSGTGGRTSNNEQFF.

This CDR3 reads CASSQDFGRGLSYTIYF. CDR3 bases: TGCGCCAGCAGCCAAGATTTCGGCAGGGGGCTTTCTTACACCATATATTTT. This chain uses TRBV4-1 with TRBJ1-3, with 8 bases matching TRBD1. The junction had 12 bases not matched to a gene; V was cut back by 0 bases and J by 8 bases. Germline V CDR1 and CDR2: MGHRA, YSYEKL. The CDR3 length is 17 residues.

The CDR3 reads CASSKIPGYEQYF. The CDR3 bases are TGTGCCAGCAGCAAAATCCCGGGGTACGAGCAGTACTTC. The V call is TRBV21-1, the J call TRBJ2-7; the DNA was not used to check the table's D call, TRBD2. TRBV21-1 is an annotated pseudogene. The CDR3 spans 13 residues.

The chain uses TRBV3-1 (or the pseudogene TRBV3-2) and TRBJ1-2, with D possibly TRBD1 on 6 matching bases. This CDR3 contains 15 residues. The V gene lost 1 base and the J gene lost 6 bases, with 15 bases spanning the gap. In germline, CDR1 is LGHDT, CDR2 YNNKEL (reference sequence). CDR3 nucleotide sequence: TGTGCCAGCAGCCAAGCCCCCCCGGGACACCATGGCTACACCTTC. It codes for CASSQAPPGHHGYTF.

This clone is a singleton in its sample. The chain joins TRBV19 to TRBJ1-2; no reliable D call. The germline V and J ends were trimmed by 5 bases and 8 bases, with 12 bases remaining between them. This CDR3 is 12 amino acids long. CDR1 and CDR2 (germline): LNHDA, SQIVND (reference sequence). Here the CDR3 reads CASSFHSNGYTF. For the CDR3, the DNA is TGTGCCAGTAGTTTCCACTCAAACGGCTACACCTTC.

The chain carries TRBV24-1 and TRBJ2-7; TRBD1 matches 11 bases. Per germline, CDR1 KGHDR and CDR2 SFDVKD. V trimming: 4 bases; J trimming: 4 bases; junction bases outside the gene matches: 5. This CDR3 is built from 15 residues. The CDR3: CATSDLDRGQYEQYF. The CDR3 nucleotides read TGTGCCACCAGTGACCTGGACAGGGGGCAGTACGAGCAGTACTTC.

The chain has TRBV27 and TRBJ1-3, with 9 bases matching TRBD1. Germline V gene lookup returns CDR1 MNHEY and CDR2 SMNVEV (reference sequence). V was pared by 5 bases and J by 8 bases, with 10 bases of the junction left unmatched. The CDR3 spans 15 residues. This chain's CDR3 is CASSARTGALHTIYF. In DNA, the CDR3 is TGTGCCAGCAGTGCGAGGACAGGGGCCCTACACACCATATATTTT.

The genes are TRBV11-1 and TRBJ2-5; D possibly corresponds to TRBD1 (6 bases). Trimming left V 5 bases short and J 4 bases short, with 11 bases between. Looked up from germline, CDR1 is SGHAT and CDR2 is FQDESV (reference sequence). CDR3 length equals 13 residues. The CDR3: CASSPGQRETQYF. The DNA of the CDR3 is TGTGCCAGCAGCCCCGGACAGAGAGAGACCCAGTACTTC.

The chain uses TRBV15 and TRBJ2-5, with 10 nucleotides matching TRBD2. The ends lost 1 base at V and 4 bases at J; junction bases unmatched: 9. The length of the CDR3 is 17 residues. CDR1 LNHNV and CDR2 YYDKDF come from the germline V gene (reference sequence). The CDR3 DNA follows: TGTGCCACCAGCAGAGCAGCTAGCGGGAGAATCCTAGAGACCCAGTACTTC. As protein: CATSRAASGRILETQYF.

The genes are TRBV3-1 (or the pseudogene TRBV3-2) and TRBJ1-5; D is uncertain. The length of the CDR3 is 15 residues. Germline assignment: CDR1 LGHDT and CDR2 YNNKEL (reference sequence). V was trimmed by 4 bases and J by 0 bases, leaving 10 bases between them. CDR3 DNA: TGTGCCAGCAGCCCCTCCCTTTATAGCAATCAGCCCCAGCATTTT. Its translation: CASSPSLYSNQPQHF.